One sample yielded the 6 T cell receptor beta chains listed below, sequenced in a study of T cell changes during pregnancy in multiple sclerosis. TCRdb's table, derived via immunoSEQ multiplex PCR, lists solely in-frame clones and lacks some. The table lists fewer than 75,000 clones, roughly 90% of them singletons. The starting material was CD8+ T cells from peripheral blood mononuclear cells, obtained before pregnancy. Receptors were obtained from a female donor with multiple sclerosis, enrolled in a pregnancy study.

The table lists this clone with a count of one. The rearrangement links TRBV11-3 to TRBJ2-3; 7 bases line up with TRBD2. The CDR3 consists of 12 residues. V trimming: 5 bases; J trimming: 4 bases; junction bases outside the gene matches: 0. Germline CDR1 and CDR2: SGHNT and YENEEA. CDR3 bases: TGTGCCAGCAGCAGCGGGGCAGATACGCAGTATTTT. Encoded protein: CASSSGADTQYF. Full variable domain (missing parts from reference TRBV11-3 and TRBJ2-3): EAGVVQSPRYKIIEKKQPVAFWCNPISGHNTLYWYLQNLGQGPELLIRYENEEAVDDSQLPKDRFSAERLKGVDSTLKIQPAELGDSAVYLCASSSGADTQYFGPGTRLTVL.

The genes are TRBV19 and TRBJ2-1, with 7 bases that match TRBD2. Germline values: CDR1 LNHDA, CDR2 SQIVND (reference sequence). V shed 8 bases and J 6 bases; nucleotides not matched to a gene: 10. This CDR3 contains 14 residues. CDR3 DNA sequence: TGTGCCAGTCACCAGCGGGGCCTTCCCAATGAGCAGTTCTTC. It yields the protein CASHQRGLPNEQFF.

The rearrangement links TRBV27 to TRBJ1-4; 7 nucleotides match TRBD1. The length of the CDR3 is 14 residues. The trim removed 6 bases at V and 4 bases at J, leaving 5 bases unmatched. CDR1 and CDR2 from the germline V gene are MNHEY and SMNVEV (reference sequence). This CDR3 is CASRLGQSNEKLFF. The CDR3 bases are TGTGCCAGCAGATTGGGACAGAGTAATGAAAAACTGTTTTTT. The whole variable domain, filled in from reference TRBV27 and TRBJ1-4, reads EAQVTQNPRYLITVTGKKLTVTCSQNMNHEYMSWYRQDPGLGLRQIYYSMNVEVTDKGDVPEGYKVSRKEKRNFPLILESPSPNQTSLYFCASRLGQSNEKLFFGSGTQLSVL.

The chain joins TRBV2 to TRBJ1-3; maybe TRBD1 (5 bases). The V and J ends lost 5 bases and 2 bases respectively, with 10 bases between them. The CDR3 runs to 14 residues. CDR1 SNHLY and CDR2 FYNNEI come from the germline V gene. The CDR3 loop is CASSPAGPGNTIYF. The CDR3 DNA reads TGTGCCAGCAGTCCAGCAGGGCCTGGAAACACCATATATTTT.

The chain links TRBV23-1 to TRBJ1-2; 7 bases are shared with TRBD1. TRBV23-1 is classed as an ORF, of uncertain function. This CDR3 comprises 16 residues. J gave up 6 bases and V 2 bases, and 12 bases lay outside the gene matches. CDR3 nucleotides: TGCGCCAGCAGTCAAACCGACAGGGATTCGGAGGATGGCTACACCTTC. This sequence encodes CASSQTDRDSEDGYTF.

The rearrangement joins TRBV5-6 to TRBJ2-7; D unresolved. V lost 4 bases and J lost 3, with 8 bases in between. This CDR3 comprises 12 residues. Germline CDR1 SGHDT, CDR2 YYEEEE. The CDR3 here is CASSQEHYEQYF. As DNA, the CDR3 is TGTGCCAGCAGCCAGGAACACTACGAGCAGTACTTC.